Sequencing of this T cell receptor beta chain was carried out in a study of T cells in Graves' hyperthyroidism and ophthalmopathy. Study results and limitations: For ophthalmopathy, model prediction preceded onset by a median 6.5 months.

The CDR3 is 13 residues long. Germline loops: CDR1 SGHAT, CDR2 FQNNGV. The V and J ends lost 8 bases and 4 bases, in that order; junction bases with no gene match: 4. This clonotype showed up many times. Its antigen is unknown. RNA transcripts yielded amplified TCR beta CDR3 regions. The study used the HTBI primer set for a first-round RT-PCR of the TCR CDR3. Via MiXCR, TCRdb re-called the multiplex PCR reads, giving one row per CDR3 protein. The table shows 450,000 to 700,000 distinct CDR3 sequences, with 35% to 55% occurring only once. The TCR comes from an adult woman with Graves' disease, either hyperthyroidism or ophthalmopathy (not recorded which). The specimen sequenced was peripheral blood or thyroid tissue (not recorded which). This rearrangement joins TRBV11-2 to TRBJ2-2, with 7 positions matching TRBD2. The CDR3 DNA sequence: TGTGCCAGCCTTCCGGGGGGCACCGGGGAGCTGTTTTTT. Encoded protein: CASLPGGTGELFF.